This TCR beta chain was sequenced in a study of blood T cells in healthy people across ages. Per germline, CDR1 MNHEY and CDR2 SMNVEV (reference sequence). CDR3 size: 16 residues. Trimming removed 5 bases at V and 0 bases at J, with 17 bases between. This clonotype was recorded a few times. The second PCR ran about 6 to 12 cycles with a sample-barcoded 5' primer and J-beta primers. Each CDR3 protein is one row after TCRdb ran MiXCR on the 5' RACE reads. The repertoire holds around 1.5 million distinct CDR3 sequences, with about 32% as singletons. The clonotype originates from a woman aged 25 to 39 in good health. Specimen: blood. The chain joins TRBV27 to TRBJ2-7, with D possibly being TRBD1 or TRBD2 (7 bases each). This CDR3 is CASSPGGGRSSYEQYF. The DNA for the CDR3 is TGTGCCAGCAGTCCAGGGGGGGGTCGAAGCTCCTACGAGCAGTACTTC.